Shown below are 13 T cell receptor beta chains from a single sample sequenced in a study of post-analysis software for immune sequencing data. Whole-study results and caveats: TRBV5-6, TRBV5-1 and TRBV20-1 were among 4 or 5 TRBV segments more frequent in patients than controls.

The antigens these receptors bind are not known. Unique molecular identifiers were present in the TCR beta cDNA libraries. TCRdb fed the PCR reads into MiXCR, producing one record per CDR3 protein. The top ten clones hold roughly 5.2% of a sample with some 800,000 distinct CDR3 sequences, roughly 46% of them seen once. Source material: blood. The receptors come from a girl aged 5-17 years with multiple sclerosis.

The rearrangement joins TRBV20-1 to TRBJ2-5; possible D gene TRBD1, 6 bases. V lost 8 bases to trimming and J lost 0 bases, with 10 bases between them. Germline CDR1 reads DFQATT; CDR2 reads SNEGSKA (reference sequence). There are 12 residues in the CDR3. The CDR3 is CSTRGYQETQYF. The DNA for the CDR3 is TGCAGTACAAGGGGGTACCAAGAGACCCAGTACTTC.

The CDR3: CASSQERNSDYEQYF. The CDR3 coding sequence is TGTGCCAGCAGCCAAGAGCGGAATTCAGACTACGAGCAGTACTTC. The chain joins TRBV4-2 to TRBJ2-7; D is undetermined. V was shortened by 0 bases and J by 3 bases, with 12 bases between the two germline ends. The length of the CDR3 is 15 residues. Germline loops: CDR1 LGHNA, CDR2 YNFKEQ.

The chain joins TRBV29-1 to TRBJ2-1; D is undetermined. The CDR3 runs to 12 residues. The ends were cut back, 1 base at V and 4 bases at J, with 5 bases in the middle. Germline V CDR1 and CDR2: SQVTM, ANQGSEA. For the CDR3, the DNA is TGCAGCGTTGAAGTTAGTTACAATGAGCAGTTCTTC. This translates into CSVEVSYNEQFF.

This clonotype was counted only a few times. V is TRBV7-9 and J is TRBJ2-2; 8 bases map to TRBD1. Germline CDR1 reads SEHNR; CDR2 reads FQNEAQ (reference sequence). The length of the CDR3 is 18 residues. Unmatched junction bases numbered 8, after V lost 0 bases and J lost 2 bases. The CDR3 reads CASSLAGTGTVNTGELFF. For the CDR3, the DNA is TGTGCCAGCAGCTTAGCCGGGACAGGAACGGTAAACACCGGGGAGCTGTTTTTT.

V and J are TRBV5-1 and TRBJ2-3, with D possibly matching TRBD1 (6 bases). Germline CDR1 and CDR2: SGHRS and YFSETQ. Trimming shortened V by 0 bases and J by 6 bases, and 11 bases separated the two germline ends. The CDR3 has 14 amino acids. Written as DNA, the CDR3 is TGCGCCAGCAGCTTGGAAGTTAGGGGGGATACGCAGTATTTT. It codes for CASSLEVRGDTQYF.

The rearrangement joins TRBV27 to TRBJ2-3; 9 positions agree with TRBD2. V dropped 3 bases and J dropped 2; count of bases not matched to a gene: 9. Per germline, CDR1 MNHEY and CDR2 SMNVEV (reference sequence). The CDR3 has 17 amino acids. CDR3 DNA: TGTGCCAGCAGTTTGGGAGCGGGAGGTGTATCCACAGATACGCAGTATTTT. It yields the protein CASSLGAGGVSTDTQYF.

This sequence joins TRBV28 and TRBJ1-5, with TRBD1 matching 10 bases. The CDR3 sequence is 16 residues long. V was clipped by 6 bases and J by 2 bases; unmatched bases: 7. Germline V CDR1 and CDR2: MDHEN, SYDVKM. CDR3 sequence (DNA): TGTGCCAGCAGCCCCCGACAGGGGGCCGGCAATCAGCCCCAGCATTTT. Translating it yields CASSPRQGAGNQPQHF.

The table lists this clonotype with a few counts. V and J are TRBV7-6 and TRBJ1-2; D is perhaps TRBD1 (5 bases). The germline V and J ends were trimmed by 1 base and 6 bases, with 30 bases remaining between them. Germline values: CDR1 SGHVS, CDR2 FNYEAQ. The length of the CDR3 is 20 residues. DNA for the CDR3: TGTGCCAGCAGCTTAGTCCCAGAAGGTCGGCAGGGTGGGGTCGTGGATGGCTACACCTTC. This codes for CASSLVPEGRQGGVVDGYTF.

This clonotype came up a few times. V gene TRBV6-5 combines with J gene TRBJ2-1; D ambiguous. The V gene's germline CDR1 is MNHEY and CDR2 SVGAGI. The CDR3 is 13 residues long. V lost 0 bases, J lost 2 bases, and 2 bases lay in between. The CDR3 loop reads CASSYSTYNEQFF. The CDR3 region has the DNA TGTGCCAGCAGTTACTCTACCTACAATGAGCAGTTCTTC.

This clonotype was found a few times. This sequence joins TRBV4-3 and TRBJ1-2; 9 bases fit TRBD1. J was trimmed by 8 bases and V by 1 base; bases with no gene match: 11. This CDR3 has 16 amino acids. Germline-derived CDR1 and CDR2 are LGHNA and YSLEER. The CDR3 is CASSQVVPQGQGGYTF. The CDR3 nucleotides read TGCGCCAGCAGCCAAGTCGTCCCTCAGGGACAGGGCGGCTACACCTTC.

Concerning this clonotype: Sequence at one end of the junction differs from germline and may be a read error. The chain joins TRBV2 to TRBJ2-4, with 9 positions matching TRBD2. Looked up from germline, CDR1 is SNHLY and CDR2 is FYNNEI. The CDR3 spans 17 residues. The CDR3 region is CASSDIGAGLAKNIRYF. The DNA of the CDR3 is TGTGCCAGCAGTGATATTGGAGCGGGACTAGCCAAAAACATTCGGTACTTC.

This chain links TRBV20-1 with TRBJ1-1, with a tentative D call TRBD1 (5 bases). The CDR3 totals 14 residues. CDR1 is DFQATT and CDR2 is SNEGSKA in the germline V gene (reference sequence). V was trimmed by 7 bases and J by 5 bases, leaving 20 bases between them. CDR3 sequence (DNA): TGCAGTGTGCAGGCGTTCGGGCGGGGGACTGAAGCTTTCTTT. Protein sequence: CSVQAFGRGTEAFF.

The gene calls are TRBV24-1 and TRBJ2-3, with D unclear. Germline V lookup: CDR1 KGHDR, CDR2 SFDVKD. This CDR3 spans 12 amino acids. The V and J ends lost 2 bases and 5 bases respectively, with 4 bases between them. Written as DNA, the CDR3 is TGTGCCACCAGTGATTATCAAGATACGCAGTATTTT. Translated: CATSDYQDTQYF.